This T cell receptor beta chain was retrieved from a study of monozygotic twins with cystic fibrosis. Study results and caveats: V usage most resembled the co-twin in 13 of 16 pairs. The repertoire was suggested to be naive-dominated, clonality median roughly 0.0089. No link emerged between shared CDR3 counts and age, concordance or severity. Nucleotide-identical clonotype sharing was significantly higher within monozygotic CF twin pairs than between unrelated CF individuals.

Worth noting for this clone: Its target is unknown.

This CDR3 has 13 residues. Trimming took 2 bases from V and 6 from J, leaving 5 bases between them. The V gene's germline CDR1 is MRHNA and CDR2 SNTAGT. Produced via immunoSEQ multiplex PCR; TCRdb's table is partial and in-frame only. Found here are fewer than 20,000 clones, nearly 98% of them singletons; the top ten hold 1.5% to 2%. This clonotype was sampled from a woman aged 25 to 45 with cystic fibrosis. The source material was blood. V and J are TRBV6-4 and TRBJ1-6; no reliable D call. The CDR3 is CASSDRANSPLHF. CDR3 bases: TGTGCCAGCAGTGACAGGGCTAATTCACCCCTCCACTTT.